This T cell receptor (beta chain) was profiled in a study of cytomegalovirus exposure and HLA in healthy donors (dated by TCRdb to the late 2010s). Background on the whole study: According to an earlier analysis of 587 of the donors, roughly 180 million T cells yielded 117 million unique TCR beta sequences and more than 250 Gb of sequence data. Approximately 310 gigabases of sequencing data and tens of millions of unique TCR sequences made up an early release that covered roughly 670 HLA-typed donors. Of the 350 to 400 genotyped donors, approximately 82% fell in the genetic ancestry cluster associated with self-reported Caucasian donors. The study aimed to test whether signatures of past pathogen exposure could be identified by cataloging public T cell receptors. The study profiled the T cell repertoires of 666 subjects by immunosequencing and related them to cytomegalovirus serostatus. In addition to the first cohort of 666 subjects, a separate validation cohort of 120 different subjects was used. High-throughput TCR immunosequencing, statistical association of individual TCRs with disease status, and machine learning were combined to predict cytomegalovirus infection status. To study patterns of TCR occurrence, a later analysis re-analyzed previously published TCR beta repertoires from around 670 donors and added high-resolution HLA genotyping. The later analysis used no new phenotypic data to find candidate immune exposures, relying instead on TCR beta sequences and their occurrence across donors. An earlier analysis of fewer than 700 of the donors applied high-throughput TCR beta sequencing to assess whether each TCR beta V gene segment acted as functional or pseudogenic. Donor age, sex, ethnicity and CMV serostatus were collected together with the repertoire data. In a later genetic analysis, genome-wide SNP genotypes for 398 of the 666 donors were used, and that subset was treated as a discovery cohort. Every discovery cohort repertoire had been produced on one sequencing platform. HLA typing covered class I and class II loci at four-digit resolution. Typing coverage differed by locus: A, B, C, DRB1 and DQB1 were typed in about 629-630 donors, DQA1 in about 500, DPA1 in approximately 610, and DPB1 in approximately 450. About five DR-DQ haplotypes were treated as single units for association and clustering because of strong linkage in the cohort. On average, approximately 250,000 unique TCR beta nucleotide sequences were sequenced per donor among 398 genotyped donors of the cohort, with around 19% of those sequences being non-productive. Overall study outcomes, separate from this receptor: Immune exposure information for the cohort was limited to CMV serostatus. Compared with equally common non-associated chains, HLA-associated TCR beta chains in a later analysis were more clonally expanded and had lower generation probabilities. When HLA alleles, especially DR and DQ, strongly co-occurred, TCR associations were difficult to assign to individual alleles. V-gene and J-gene trimming of TCR beta chains was associated with a missense DCLRE1C variant in a later genetic analysis, and the association was replicated in an independent cohort. A further reported finding was that TCR beta sequences accurately predicted the HLA-A and HLA-B alleles for most subjects in the first cohort. In a later analysis, some 18,000 TCR beta sequences were associated with specific HLA alleles at a false discovery rate of 0.05. In this cohort, only TCR beta chains were sequenced, and detectable features were limited by the absence of alpha or paired-chain data. A few of the identified cytomegalovirus-associated TCR beta chains were confirmed in vitro to be specific for cytomegalovirus antigens. A later analysis reported that several top co-occurrence clusters appeared linked to parvovirus B19, influenza, CMV and Epstein-Barr virus. According to a later analysis, most CMV-associated TCR beta chains appeared to be HLA-restricted, and the HLA associations seemed to be driven largely by CMV exposure. Broadly in line with IMGT annotations, most TCR beta V segments showed up in productive rearrangements about 87% or about 30% of the time in an earlier analysis of several hundred of the donors. According to a later genetic analysis, donors in an Asian-associated ancestry cluster had fewer N-insertions in productive TCRs than the roughly 700-donor mean. According to a later analysis, TCR association rates differed among HLA loci, with DRB1 alleles showing the most associated TCRs and HLA-C alleles showing the fewest. Most TCR sequences were seen in very few donors, while some public TCRs were found in many individuals. Because counts were too low, roughly 18 rarely observed V segments, including chromosome 9 orphons, were left out of the earlier analysis of a few hundred of the donors. The study listed 150 to 200 TCR beta chains as associated with cytomegalovirus. HLA typing was unavailable for some donors at each locus, so association tests used only the typed subset. The sequencing pipeline was judged likely to have produced a cluster of highly shared sequence variants as a technical artifact. Some IMGT-functional V segments, including TRBV6-2 and TRBV6-3, could not be distinguished by the 87-base-pair reads and were therefore excluded. The authors suggested that the approach could potentially be generalized to other disease states and immunological phenotypes. Linkage disequilibrium might explain the correlated functional status among segregating V segments, but an unknown experimental factor could not be ruled out. The classifier was reported to diagnose cytomegalovirus status with high specificity and sensitivity in both the original and validation cohorts. The presence/absence analyses assumed that sequencing depth was roughly uniform across donors, and that assumption may not be true.

This clone was found once. It lacks a known antigen. Nothing much larger sits one base from this clone, and base qualities are not available. The library was prepared using the immunoSEQ multiplex PCR assay. A mixture of 60 forward primers for TCR Vbeta segments and 13 reverse primers for TCR Jbeta segments was used in the multiplex PCR. The CDR3 region of rearranged TCR beta genes was amplified from genomic DNA by a multiplex PCR assay. The Illumina HiSeq System was used to sequence the amplified TCR beta libraries as 87-base-pair reads. In the original analysis: Across the 670 or so repertoires, a later analysis counted some 80 million unique TCR beta chains, 9.5 million to 13 million of which were shared by at least two donors. To remove PCR and sequencing errors, raw reads were error-corrected and collapsed into unique sequences using a nearest-neighbor algorithm that merged closely related sequences. To assign V, D and J gene segments, CDR3 sequences were aligned to IMGT reference sequences. For a sequence to be retained, at least a six-nucleotide match to both a V gene segment and a J gene segment was required. A rearrangement counted as productive if the CDR3 had no stop codons and remained in frame with V and J, and every other rearrangement counted as non-productive. Following IMGT convention, CDR3 was defined as the stretch from the second conserved V-encoded cysteine up to the conserved J-encoded phenylalanine. In an earlier analysis of 587 of the donors, sequences lacking an unambiguous match to a single V gene segment were excluded. In an earlier analysis of roughly 600 of the donors, a V segment was called functional when productive rearrangements were above 56.7%, and segregating when the standard deviation between donors exceeded 5%. A statistical classification framework was built to diagnose cytomegalovirus status from the catalog of TCR beta chain sequences. A later analysis assigned V and J genes by comparing TCR nucleotide sequences with IMGT/GENE-DB human TR gene sequences. In a later analysis, CDR3 sequences and most-parsimonious VDJ recombination scenarios were assigned using the TCRdist pipeline. In a later analysis, each TCR beta chain was defined by its CDR3 amino acid sequence together with its V-gene family, and reads without a unique V-gene family were excluded. As a way to deal with suspected cross-contamination and a sequencing artifact, a later analysis dropped 592 nucleotide sequences that were highly shared and had low generation probability. For each public chain, a later analysis derived a clonal expansion index from normalized ranks of inferred template counts within each repertoire. Generation probabilities in a later analysis came from a VDJ recombination model fitted to out-of-frame rearrangements, and those results were checked against IGoR. In a later analysis, hypergeometric tests were used to score TCR-TCR, TCR-HLA and TCR-CMV co-occurrence, with a repertoire-size bias correction applied to TCR pairs. A later analysis estimated false discovery rates by permuting HLA or CMV assignments 20 times. In a later analysis, co-occurring TCRs were grouped using DBSCAN, with TCRdist sequence similarity added in when clustering inside HLA-allele-positive subsets. For co-occurrence clustering, repertoires with fewer than 30,000 or more than 120,000 public chains were excluded, along with four or five repertoires with anomalous nucleotide sharing. In TCRdb, the immuneACCESS table is reduced to in-frame sequences with V and J assigned. These tables do not hold every clone; where another copy was compared, an unresolved V gene accounts for under half, and the others remain unexplained. V and J calls and clone size follow that table, whereas D and trimming were derived from the DNA. This sample is represented by about 140,000 clones; more than 75% of them were singletons. Jointly, the top ten make up 4.5% to 6.5% of the sample.

The cohort was made up of about 610 healthy bone marrow donors. All cohort members were sampled while nominally healthy, although unrecorded immune exposures were likely present. The donor was CMV seronegative and was included in the group of around 320 seronegative cohort members. A peripheral blood sample was provided by each donor, and peripheral blood mononuclear cells were used for TCR beta sequencing. The Qiagen DNeasy Blood Extraction Kit was used to extract genomic DNA from the blood cell samples. From the cysteine up to the phenylalanine, the CDR3 has a length of 16 residues. Only the CDR3 part of the read is kept: 48 bases, read in frame from the first base. After removal of 4 bases from V and 4 bases from J, the junction retains 11 bases not matched to a gene. CDR1 and CDR2, per the germline V gene (reference sequence), are LNHDA and SQIVND.

The rearrangement joined TRBV19 to TRBJ1-1; the junction holds 8 bases that match TRBD1. The sample was PBMCs. The clonotype comes from a woman aged 30 to 39 in good health and CMV-seronegative. The bases read TGTGCCAGTAGTAACAGGAATGGACAGGGCTTCACTGAAGCTTTCTTT. Its coded protein is CASSNRNGQGFTEAFF.